A single sample is the source of the 26 T cell receptor beta chains below, sequenced in a study of cytomegalovirus exposure and HLA in healthy donors. The study ran its PCR with 60 Vbeta and 13 Jbeta primers. Using immunoSEQ multiplex PCR, the repertoire was profiled, and TCRdb retains in-frame clones only, with some absent. The sample lists under 200,000 clones, 82% occurring once. The specimen sequenced was PBMCs. The receptors stem from a woman under 30 in good health and CMV-seronegative.

The rearrangement joins TRBV19 to TRBJ2-7; D ambiguous. Trimming removed 6 bases at V and 2 bases at J, with 14 bases between. Germline V lookup: CDR1 LNHDA, CDR2 SQIVND (reference sequence). The CDR3 is made up of 14 amino acids. As DNA, the CDR3 is TGTGCCAGTAGCAAGGCGGTTGAGACCTACGAGCAGTACTTC. Translated, it gives CASSKAVETYEQYF.

The genes are TRBV9 and TRBJ2-2; D is perhaps TRBD1 (5 bases). The ends were cut back, 3 bases at V and 3 bases at J, with 6 bases in the middle. This CDR3 has 13 amino acids. The V gene's germline CDR1 is SGDLS and CDR2 YYNGEE. This CDR3 reads CASSARDTGELFF. As DNA, the CDR3 is TGTGCCAGCAGCGCCAGGGACACCGGGGAGCTGTTTTTT.

The rearrangement uses TRBV11-3 and TRBJ2-5; a weak D match, TRBD1 (5 bases). The CDR3 runs to 13 residues. Germline V gene data show CDR1 as SGHNT and CDR2 as YENEEA. The V and J ends lost 3 bases and 1 base respectively, with 6 bases between them. CDR3 loop: CASSFGAQETQYF. CDR3 coding DNA: TGTGCCAGCAGCTTTGGGGCCCAAGAGACCCAGTACTTC.

This sequence joins TRBV28 and TRBJ2-1; 10 positions agree with TRBD2. This CDR3 comprises 15 residues. The V and J ends lost 6 bases and 6 bases, in that order; junction bases with no gene match: 8. Germline CDR1 reads MDHEN; CDR2 reads SYDVKM. The DNA for the CDR3 is TGTGCCAGCAGCCTAGGACTAGCGGATGCCAATGAGCAGTTCTTC. This gives the protein CASSLGLADANEQFF.

V and J are TRBV28 and TRBJ2-7; D call uncertain. The germline V and J ends were trimmed by 4 bases and 3 bases, with 22 bases remaining between them. The CDR3 is 17 amino acids. Germline assignment: CDR1 MDHEN and CDR2 SYDVKM. The CDR3 DNA follows: TGTGCCAGCAGTTCTTCCAATATCTTTGTGGCTTACTACGAGCAGTACTTC. This codes for CASSSSNIFVAYYEQYF.

The V and J genes are TRBV6-1 and TRBJ2-1; D is undetermined. Trimming left V 0 bases short and J 7 bases short, with 7 bases between. CDR3 length: 13 residues. In germline, CDR1 is MNHNS, CDR2 SASEGT. The CDR3 protein is CASSEAQANEQFF. CDR3 nucleotides: TGTGCCAGCAGTGAAGCCCAAGCGAATGAGCAGTTCTTC.

The rearrangement uses TRBV27 and TRBJ2-7; 7 bases match TRBD2. There are 15 residues in the CDR3. CDR1 MNHEY and CDR2 SMNVEV come from the germline V gene (reference sequence). V trimming: 6 bases; J trimming: 0 bases; junction bases outside the gene matches: 8. CDR3 bases: TGTGCCAGCAGACTTTCGAGGGACTACTCCTACGAGCAGTACTTC. Its protein product is CASRLSRDYSYEQYF.

The J gene is TRBJ2-7, the V gene TRBV4-1; maybe TRBD2 (5 bases). Trimming stripped 2 bases from V and 2 bases from J, with 16 bases between. Looked up from germline, CDR1 is MGHRA and CDR2 is YSYEKL. This CDR3 is 16 amino acids long. The CDR3 spells CASSQSGLRVAYEQYF. The DNA of the CDR3 is TGCGCCAGCAGCCAAAGCGGTTTGAGGGTCGCCTACGAGCAGTACTTC.

The gene calls are TRBV5-1 and TRBJ2-5, with D perhaps TRBD2 (5 bases). The V end was cut by 0 bases, the J end by 1 base, with 7 bases between. From germline, CDR1 is SGHRS and CDR2 YFSETQ. The CDR3 loop spans 14 amino acids. CDR3 sequence: CASSLGLLQETQYF. CDR3 coding DNA: TGCGCCAGCAGCTTGGGACTACTCCAAGAGACCCAGTACTTC.

This rearrangement joins TRBV5-1 to TRBJ2-3, with 14 bases lining up with TRBD2. V lost 5 bases and J lost 3; bases outside the gene matches: 5. Germline loops: CDR1 SGHRS, CDR2 YFSETQ. The CDR3 totals 16 residues. The CDR3 sequence is CASRSGTSGSTDTQYF. The CDR3 nucleotides are TGCGCCAGCAGATCTGGGACTAGCGGGAGTACAGATACGCAGTATTTT.

This clone was seen more than once but under ten times. The rearrangement links TRBV6-1 to TRBJ2-7, with a weak D call TRBD1 (5 bases). The CDR3 is 14 residues long. V lost 1 base and J 0 bases, leaving 7 bases between the germline ends. Germline V lookup: CDR1 MNHNS, CDR2 SASEGT. Here the CDR3 DNA reads TGTGCCAGCAGTGAAGGTGGGGCCTCCTACGAGCAGTACTTC. The encoded protein is CASSEGGASYEQYF.

The V call is TRBV9, the J call TRBJ1-2; tentatively, D is TRBD1 (5 bases). Germline V gene lookup returns CDR1 SGDLS and CDR2 YYNGEE. The CDR3 is made up of 15 amino acids. Trimming took off 0 bases at V and 6 bases at J, with 15 bases between the two ends. The CDR3 coding sequence is TGTGCCAGCAGCGTAGCTGGGGACTTTTTCGATGGCTACACCTTC. It codes for CASSVAGDFFDGYTF. Together with reference TRBV9 and TRBJ1-2, the CDR3 gives the full variable domain: DSGVTQTPKHLITATGQRVTLRCSPRSGDLSVYWYQQSLDQGLQFLIQYYNGEERAKGNILERFSAQQFPDLHSELNLSSLELGDSALYFCASSVAGDFFDGYTFGSGTRLTVV.

This clone occurred once. The CDR3 here is CASSEGLEETQYF. The CDR3 DNA follows: TGTGCCAGCAGCGAGGGACTGGAGGAGACCCAGTACTTC. The chain couples TRBV27 to TRBJ2-5; tentative D call: TRBD2 (6 bases). V shed 6 bases and J shed 5 bases, with 13 bases lying between them. This CDR3 comprises 13 residues. The V gene's germline CDR1 is MNHEY and CDR2 SMNVEV (reference sequence).

The J gene is TRBJ1-3, the V gene TRBV6-5; 7 bases align to TRBD1. The CDR3 length is 14 residues. The ends lost 6 bases at V and 4 bases at J; junction bases unmatched: 6. Germline CDR1 and CDR2: MNHEY and SVGAGI. CDR3 DNA sequence: TGTGCCAGCAGACCACAGGGGTCCGGAAACACCATATATTTT. Protein: CASRPQGSGNTIYF.

In this sample, this clone turned up once. The J gene is TRBJ2-7, the V gene TRBV7-2; D is possibly TRBD1 (6 bases). V was shortened by 1 base and J by 2 bases, with 15 bases between the two germline ends. Per the germline V gene, CDR1 is SGHTA and CDR2 is FQGNSA. This CDR3 has 16 residues. CDR3 protein: CASSLGQPGQAYEQYF. DNA for the CDR3: TGTGCCAGCAGCTTAGGCCAACCGGGACAAGCCTACGAGCAGTACTTC.

For this clone: This specimen includes other DNA sequences encoding the same CDR3. The V gene is TRBV6-5, the J gene TRBJ2-3; D possibly corresponds to TRBD2 (5 bases). This CDR3 region has 15 residues. V was shortened by 2 bases and J by 3 bases, with 12 bases between the two germline ends. From germline, CDR1 is MNHEY and CDR2 SVGAGI. CDR3 loop: CASSYNRGGTDTQYF. DNA for the CDR3: TGTGCCAGCAGTTACAACCGGGGTGGGACAGATACGCAGTATTTT.

This clone was picked up a small number of times. The chain has TRBV4-1 and TRBJ2-7; 11 positions match TRBD2. The germline V gene encodes CDR1 MGHRA and CDR2 YSYEKL. This CDR3 contains 17 residues. Trimming cost V 3 bases and J 6 bases; bases outside gene matches: 13. The CDR3 sequence is CASSHHSGGAEGLEQYF. CDR3 DNA: TGCGCCAGCAGCCATCATAGCGGGGGGGCCGAGGGTCTCGAGCAGTACTTC.

The CDR3 here is CASSPPGTSGGYNEQFF. Written as DNA, the CDR3 is TGTGCCAGCTCACCACCGGGGACTAGCGGGGGATACAATGAGCAGTTCTTC. The gene calls are TRBV18 and TRBJ2-1; TRBD2 aligns across 14 bases. CDR3 length equals 17 residues. Unmatched junction bases numbered 2, after V lost 0 bases and J lost 4 bases. CDR1 is KGHSH, CDR2 LQKENI, per germline.

V usage is TRBV7-9 and J usage is TRBJ1-1; tentatively, D is TRBD1 (6 bases). V lost 6 bases and J lost 1, with 15 bases in between. This CDR3 contains 15 residues. CDR1 and CDR2 (germline): SEHNR, FQNEAQ (reference sequence). The CDR3 sequence is CASRTGSSENTEAFF. CDR3 DNA: TGTGCCAGCAGAACAGGGTCGTCCGAGAACACTGAAGCTTTCTTT.

This clone has more than one count but fewer than ten. The DNA for the CDR3 is TGTGCCAGCTCACCAGCTAGCGGGAGACACAATGAGCAGTTCTTC. Its protein product is CASSPASGRHNEQFF. The J gene is TRBJ2-1, the V gene TRBV18, with 10 positions matching TRBD2. Germline V gene data show CDR1 as KGHSH and CDR2 as LQKENI. With V trimmed by 2 bases and J by 5 bases, 3 bases remained unmatched. The length of the CDR3 is 15 residues.

The chain recombines TRBV4-2 with TRBJ2-4; 10 nucleotides match TRBD2. With 0 bases clipped from V and 1 base from J, the junction kept 6 bases outside the gene matches. The length of the CDR3 is 18 residues. Germline V gene sequence: CDR1 LGHNA, CDR2 YNFKEQ. The DNA of the CDR3 is TGTGCCAGCAGCCAAGAGTCACTAGCGGGAATTGCCAAAAACATTCAGTACTTC. Protein sequence: CASSQESLAGIAKNIQYF.

This chain uses TRBV7-8 with TRBJ2-1, with TRBD2 matching over 10 bases. The V and J ends lost 5 bases and 5 bases, in that order; junction bases with no gene match: 6. Germline assignment: CDR1 SGHVS and CDR2 FQNEAQ. The CDR3 is 15 residues long. CDR3 protein: CASSKTSGIDNEQFF. The CDR3 bases are TGTGCCAGCAGCAAAACTAGCGGGATTGACAATGAGCAGTTCTTC.

This rearrangement joins TRBV6-1 to TRBJ1-2; 10 bases agree with TRBD1. The J segment lost 4 bases and the V segment lost 6 bases, leaving 8 bases of the junction unmatched. There are 15 residues in the CDR3. Germline CDR1 reads MNHNS; CDR2 reads SASEGT. The CDR3 bases are TGTGCCAGCAGGTCCGGGACAGGGGAACGCTATGGCTACACCTTC. It yields the protein CASRSGTGERYGYTF.

The V gene is TRBV7-9, the J gene TRBJ2-5; tentative D call: TRBD2 (6 bases). Germline assignment: CDR1 SEHNR and CDR2 FQNEAQ (reference sequence). This CDR3 region has 14 residues. V lost 5 bases, J lost 1 base, and 11 bases lay in between. The CDR3 spells CASSPRELQETQYF. The CDR3 coding sequence is TGTGCCAGCAGCCCCCGGGAGCTCCAAGAGACCCAGTACTTC. The complete variable domain, with remaining parts taken from reference TRBV7-9 and TRBJ2-5, reads DTGVSQNPRHKITKRGQNVTFRCDPISEHNRLYWYRQTLGQGPEFLTYFQNEAQLEKSRLLSDRFSAERPKGSFSTLEIQRTEQGDSAMYLCASSPRELQETQYFGPGTRLLVL.

This clone was seen only a few times. V is TRBV6-5 and J is TRBJ1-1; the D is unclear. Trimming pared 0 bases from V and 2 bases from J, leaving 13 bases between. Germline values: CDR1 MNHEY, CDR2 SVGAGI. This CDR3 spans 16 amino acids. The CDR3 is CASSYSSFWFNTEAFF. In DNA form, the CDR3 reads TGTGCCAGCAGTTACTCGAGTTTCTGGTTCAACACTGAAGCTTTCTTT.

The genes are TRBV29-1 and TRBJ1-5; D possibly corresponds to TRBD1 (6 bases). Germline CDR1 SQVTM, CDR2 ANQGSEA. V was clipped by 6 bases and J by 2 bases, with 11 bases between them. The CDR3 has 13 amino acids. CDR3 protein: CSVGGRGNQPQHF. The DNA for the CDR3 is TGCAGCGTAGGGGGACGTGGCAATCAGCCCCAGCATTTT.